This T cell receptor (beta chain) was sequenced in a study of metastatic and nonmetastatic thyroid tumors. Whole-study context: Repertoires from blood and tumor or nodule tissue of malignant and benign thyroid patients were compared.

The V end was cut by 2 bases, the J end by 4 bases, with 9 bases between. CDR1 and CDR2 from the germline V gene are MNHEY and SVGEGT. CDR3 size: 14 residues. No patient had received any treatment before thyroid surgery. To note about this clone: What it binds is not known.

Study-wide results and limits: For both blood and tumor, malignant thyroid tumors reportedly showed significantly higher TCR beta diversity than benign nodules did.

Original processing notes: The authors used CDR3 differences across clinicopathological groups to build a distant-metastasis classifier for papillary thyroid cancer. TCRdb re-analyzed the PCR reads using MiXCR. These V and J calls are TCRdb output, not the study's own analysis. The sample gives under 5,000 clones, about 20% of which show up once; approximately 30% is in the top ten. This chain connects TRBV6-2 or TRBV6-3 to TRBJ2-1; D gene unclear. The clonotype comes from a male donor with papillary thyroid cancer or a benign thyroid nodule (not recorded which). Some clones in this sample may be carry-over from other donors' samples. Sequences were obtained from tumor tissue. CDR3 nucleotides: TGTGCCAGCAGTTACCACGAGAGATACAATGAGCAGTTCTTC. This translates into CASSYHERYNEQFF.